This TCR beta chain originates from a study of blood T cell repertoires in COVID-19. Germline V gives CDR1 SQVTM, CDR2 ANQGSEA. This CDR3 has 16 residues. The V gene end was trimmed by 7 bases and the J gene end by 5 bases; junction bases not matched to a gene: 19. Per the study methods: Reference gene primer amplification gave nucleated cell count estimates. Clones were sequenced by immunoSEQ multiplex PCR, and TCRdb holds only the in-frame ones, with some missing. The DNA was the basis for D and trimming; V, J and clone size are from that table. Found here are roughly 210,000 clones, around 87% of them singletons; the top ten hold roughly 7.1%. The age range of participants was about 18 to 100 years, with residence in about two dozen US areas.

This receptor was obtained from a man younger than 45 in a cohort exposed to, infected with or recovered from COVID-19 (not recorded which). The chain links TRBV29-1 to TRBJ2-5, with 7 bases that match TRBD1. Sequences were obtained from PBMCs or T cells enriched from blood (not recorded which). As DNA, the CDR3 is TGCAGCGCCCAAAATATTCCGGACAGGCGGTCGGAGACCCAGTACTTC. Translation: CSAQNIPDRRSETQYF.